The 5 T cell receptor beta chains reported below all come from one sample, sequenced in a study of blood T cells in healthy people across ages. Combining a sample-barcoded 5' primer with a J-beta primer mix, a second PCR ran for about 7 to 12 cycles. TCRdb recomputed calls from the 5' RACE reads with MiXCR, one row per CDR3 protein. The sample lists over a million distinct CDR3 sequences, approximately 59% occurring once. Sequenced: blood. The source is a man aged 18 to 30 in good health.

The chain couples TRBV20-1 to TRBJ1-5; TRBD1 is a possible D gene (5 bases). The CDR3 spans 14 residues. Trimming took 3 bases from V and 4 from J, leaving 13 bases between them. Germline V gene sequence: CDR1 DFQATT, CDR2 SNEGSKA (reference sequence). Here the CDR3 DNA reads TGCAGTGCTAGCCGGGACTTACTTAATCAGCCCCAGCATTTT. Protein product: CSASRDLLNQPQHF.

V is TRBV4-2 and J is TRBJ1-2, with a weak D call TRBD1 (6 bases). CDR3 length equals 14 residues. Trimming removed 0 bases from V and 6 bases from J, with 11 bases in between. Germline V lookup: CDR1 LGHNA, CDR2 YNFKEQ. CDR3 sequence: CASSQEGGADGYTF. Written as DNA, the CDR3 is TGTGCCAGCAGCCAAGAAGGGGGGGCCGATGGCTACACCTTC.

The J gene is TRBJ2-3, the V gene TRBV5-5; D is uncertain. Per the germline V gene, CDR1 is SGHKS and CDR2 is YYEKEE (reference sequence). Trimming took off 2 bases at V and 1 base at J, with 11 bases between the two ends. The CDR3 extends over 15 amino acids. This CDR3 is CASSLAGPRTDTQYF. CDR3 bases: TGTGCCAGCAGCTTAGCCGGGCCCCGCACAGATACGCAGTATTTT.

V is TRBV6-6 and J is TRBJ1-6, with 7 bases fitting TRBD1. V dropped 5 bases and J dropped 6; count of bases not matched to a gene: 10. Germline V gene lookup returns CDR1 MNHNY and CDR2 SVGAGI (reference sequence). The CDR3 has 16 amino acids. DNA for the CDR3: TGTGCCAGCAGTAAAGGGGGCCAGGGTGGTAATTCACCCCTCCACTTT. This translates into CASSKGGQGGNSPLHF.

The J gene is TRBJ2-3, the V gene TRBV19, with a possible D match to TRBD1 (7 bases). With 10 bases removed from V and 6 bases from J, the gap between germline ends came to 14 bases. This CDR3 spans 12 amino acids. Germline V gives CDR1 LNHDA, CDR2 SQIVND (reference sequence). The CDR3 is CATRGDSDTQYF. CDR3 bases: TGTGCCACCAGGGGGGACAGTGATACGCAGTATTTT.